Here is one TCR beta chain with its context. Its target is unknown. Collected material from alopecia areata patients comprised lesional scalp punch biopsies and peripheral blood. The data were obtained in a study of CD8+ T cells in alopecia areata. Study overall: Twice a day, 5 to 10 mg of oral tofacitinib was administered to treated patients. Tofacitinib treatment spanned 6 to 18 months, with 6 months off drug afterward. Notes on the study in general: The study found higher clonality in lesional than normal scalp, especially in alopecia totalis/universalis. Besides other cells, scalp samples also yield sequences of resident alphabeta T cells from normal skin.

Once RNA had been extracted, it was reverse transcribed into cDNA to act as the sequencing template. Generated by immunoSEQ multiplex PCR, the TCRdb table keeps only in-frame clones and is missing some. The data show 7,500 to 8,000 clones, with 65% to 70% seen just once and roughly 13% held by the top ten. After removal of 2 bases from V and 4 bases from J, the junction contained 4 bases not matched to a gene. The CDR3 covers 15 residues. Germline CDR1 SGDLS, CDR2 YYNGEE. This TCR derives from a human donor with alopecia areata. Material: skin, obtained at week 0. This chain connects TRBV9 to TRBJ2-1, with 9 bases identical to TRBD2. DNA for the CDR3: TGTGCCAGCAGCGTCTTAGCGGGAGTTTACAATGAGCAGTTCTTC. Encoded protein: CASSVLAGVYNEQFF.